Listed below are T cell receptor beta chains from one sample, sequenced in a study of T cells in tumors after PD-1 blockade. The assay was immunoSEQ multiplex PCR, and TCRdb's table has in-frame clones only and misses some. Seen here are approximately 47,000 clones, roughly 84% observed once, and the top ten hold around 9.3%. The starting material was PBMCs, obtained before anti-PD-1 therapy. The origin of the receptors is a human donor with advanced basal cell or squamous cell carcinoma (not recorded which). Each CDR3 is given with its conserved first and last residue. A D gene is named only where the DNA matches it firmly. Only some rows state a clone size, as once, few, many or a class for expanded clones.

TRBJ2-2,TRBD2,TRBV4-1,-,TGCGCCAGCAGCCAGAGCGCGTGGCTAGCGGGGGGGTGGGCCACCGGGGAGCTGTTTTTT,CASSQSAWLAGGWATGELFF
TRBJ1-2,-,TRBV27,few,TGTGCCAGCAAAGGGGTAACGAACTATGGCTACACCTTC,CASKGVTNYGYTF
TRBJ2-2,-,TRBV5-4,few,TGTGCCAGCAGCCTGGACCCGCGACCCGGGGAGCTGTTTTTT,CASSLDPRPGELFF
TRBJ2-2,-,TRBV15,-,TGTGCCACCAGCAGAGATAGGAGAACCGGGGAGCTGTTTTTT,CATSRDRRTGELFF
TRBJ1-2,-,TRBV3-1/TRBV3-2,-,TGTGCCAGCAGCCGCGGGGCCCGCTATGGCTACACCTTC,CASSRGARYGYTF
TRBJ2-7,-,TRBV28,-,TGTGCCAGCAGTTTAGGGCAGGGATTCAACTTC,CASSLGQGFNF
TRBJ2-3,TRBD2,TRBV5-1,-,TGCGCCAGCATGAGCGGGGGGGCGACAGATACGCAGTATTTT,CASMSGGATDTQYF
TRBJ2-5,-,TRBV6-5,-,TGTGCCAGCTTCGGGAGTCCAGAGGAGACCCAGTACTTC,CASFGSPEETQYF
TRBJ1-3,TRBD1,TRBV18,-,TGTGCCAGCTCACCGGGACAGGGAACGCAAGGAAACACCATATATTTT,CASSPGQGTQGNTIYF
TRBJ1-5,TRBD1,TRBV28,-,TGTGCCAGCAGTTTATCGGGGGTTTCAGGGGGAAATCAGCCCCAGCATTTT,CASSLSGVSGGNQPQHF
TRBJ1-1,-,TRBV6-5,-,TGTGCCAGCATAAGGGCAGTACTGAACACTGAAGCTTTCTTT,CASIRAVLNTEAFF
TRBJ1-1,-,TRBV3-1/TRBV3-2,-,TGTGCCAGCAGCCAAGGAGGGACAATGAACACTGAAGCTTTCTTT,CASSQGGTMNTEAFF
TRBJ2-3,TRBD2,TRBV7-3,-,TGTGCCAGCAGCCCGGGACTAGCGATGGATACGCAGTATTTT,CASSPGLAMDTQYF
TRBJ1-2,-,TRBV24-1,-,TGTGCCACCAGTGACGGCAGGGATGGCGGCTACACCTTC,CATSDGRDGGYTF
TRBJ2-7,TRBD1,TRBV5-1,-,TGCGCCAGCAGCTCCCCGGGACAGGGCTACGAGCAGTACTTC,CASSSPGQGYEQYF
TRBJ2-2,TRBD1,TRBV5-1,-,TGCGCCAGCAGTATTAAGGCCGGGACAGCGAACACCGGGGAGCTGTTTTTT,CASSIKAGTANTGELFF
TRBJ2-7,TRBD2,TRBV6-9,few,TGTGCCAGCAGTTACCACAGGTTGCGGGAGGCCCACGAGCAGTACTTC,CASSYHRLREAHEQYF
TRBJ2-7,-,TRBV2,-,TGTGCCAGCAGTTCCCGGGGCTCTCTCGAGCAGTACTTC,CASSSRGSLEQYF
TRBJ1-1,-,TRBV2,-,TGTGCCAGCAGCCTCCGCCAAGGTGGGATCACTGAAGCTTTCTTT,CASSLRQGGITEAFF
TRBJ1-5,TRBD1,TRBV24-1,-,TGTGCCACCAGTGGGTTGTGGGACAGAACGCCGGGCAATCAGCCCCAGCATTTT,CATSGLWDRTPGNQPQHF
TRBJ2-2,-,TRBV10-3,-,TGTGCCACCCAGGGTGGAGGCACCGGGGAGCTGTTTTTT,CATQGGGTGELFF
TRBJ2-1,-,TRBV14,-,TGTGCCAGCAGCCCCCCCGGGAAGGAGCAGTTCTTC,CASSPPGKEQFF
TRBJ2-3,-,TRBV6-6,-,TGTGCCAGTTCTCAGGGGAGGGCAGATACGCAGTATTTT,CASSQGRADTQYF
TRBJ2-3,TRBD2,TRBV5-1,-,TGCGCCAGCAGCTCGTCTCCGACGGGGGGGCTTGGCACAGATACGCAGTATTTT,CASSSSPTGGLGTDTQYF
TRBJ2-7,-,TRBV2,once,TGTGCCAGCAGCGAGGACTATTACTACGAGCAGTACTTC,CASSEDYYYEQYF
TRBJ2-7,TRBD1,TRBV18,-,TGTGCCAGCTCCCAAGCTCCGGGACAGGGAAACGAGCAGTACTTC,CASSQAPGQGNEQYF
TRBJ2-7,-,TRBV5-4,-,TGTGCCAGCAGCGGCAAGGGACTGAATGGGGCATACGAGCAGTACTTC,CASSGKGLNGAYEQYF
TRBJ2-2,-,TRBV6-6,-,TGTGCCAGCAGCCCGGGGTCCGGGGAGCTGTTTTTT,CASSPGSGELFF
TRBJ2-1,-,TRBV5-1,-,TGCGCCAGTCTGGGTTCACTAGAAAACAATGAGCAGTTCTTC,CASLGSLENNEQFF
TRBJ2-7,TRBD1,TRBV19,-,TGTGCCAGTAGTCCCCGGACAGGCTCCTACGAGCAGTACTTC,CASSPRTGSYEQYF
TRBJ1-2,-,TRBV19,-,TGTGCCAGTAGTACTGGGCCGAACTATGGCTACACCTTC,CASSTGPNYGYTF
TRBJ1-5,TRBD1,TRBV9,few,TGTGCCAGCAGCCCTCAGACAGGGACAAGCAATCAGCCCCAGCATTTT,CASSPQTGTSNQPQHF
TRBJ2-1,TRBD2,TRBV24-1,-,TGTGCCACCAGTGCGCCGGGACTAGCGGGAGGGGGTGGTGAGCAGTTCTTC,CATSAPGLAGGGGEQFF
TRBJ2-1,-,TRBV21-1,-,TGTGCCAGCAGCCCCCGTCAGCAGCAGTTCTTC,CASSPRQQQFF
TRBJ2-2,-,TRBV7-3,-,TGTGCCAGCAGCCCGCCCGGAACGAACACCGGGGAGCTGTTTTTT,CASSPPGTNTGELFF
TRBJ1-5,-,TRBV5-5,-,TGTGCCAGCAGCTGGGCCGACACCGAGAATCAGCCCCAGCATTTT,CASSWADTENQPQHF
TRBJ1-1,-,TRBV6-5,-,TGTGCCAGCAGTTACTTTGTGGAGAACACTGAAGCTTTCTTT,CASSYFVENTEAFF
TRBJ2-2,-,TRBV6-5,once,TGTGCCAGCAGTTCTCCCAAAACGAACACCGGGGAGCTGTTTTTT,CASSSPKTNTGELFF
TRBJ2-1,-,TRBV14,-,TGTGCCAGCAGCCTACAGTACTACAATGAGCAGTTCTTC,CASSLQYYNEQFF
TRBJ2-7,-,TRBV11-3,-,TGTGCCAGCAGCTCTTTGAGACAGGAGACCTACGAGCAGTACTTC,CASSSLRQETYEQYF
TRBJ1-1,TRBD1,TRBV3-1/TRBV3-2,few,TGTGCCAGCAGCCGACCGGGACAGATGAACACTGAAGCTTTCTTT,CASSRPGQMNTEAFF
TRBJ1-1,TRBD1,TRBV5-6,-,TGTGCCAGCAGCTCCACAGACAGGGGGCGGACTGAAGCTTTCTTT,CASSSTDRGRTEAFF
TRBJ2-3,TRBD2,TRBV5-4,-,TGTGCCAGCAGCTTGACCCTAGCGGGAGTGAGCACAGATACGCAGTATTTT,CASSLTLAGVSTDTQYF
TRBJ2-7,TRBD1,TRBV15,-,TGTGCCACCAGCAGAAGGGACAGCGCCTACGAGCAGTACTTC,CATSRRDSAYEQYF
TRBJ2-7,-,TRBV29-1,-,TGCAGCGTAAGCGGATTCTACGAGCAGTACTTC,CSVSGFYEQYF
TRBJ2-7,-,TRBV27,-,TGTGCCAGCAGTTATCAGGGCCTCCTCTACGAGCAGTACTTC,CASSYQGLLYEQYF
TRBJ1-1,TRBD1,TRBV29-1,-,TGCAGCGTCCAAAGACAGGGGGACACTGAAGCTTTCTTT,CSVQRQGDTEAFF
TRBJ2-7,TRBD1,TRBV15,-,TGTGCCACCAGCAGAGTAAGACAGGGGGACGAGCAGTACTTC,CATSRVRQGDEQYF
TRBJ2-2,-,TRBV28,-,TGTGCCAGCAGCTTACCGAACACCGGGGAGCTGTTTTTT,CASSLPNTGELFF
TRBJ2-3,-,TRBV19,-,TGTGCCAGTAGTTTCGTCACCCCAAGAGCCCGCACAGATACGCAGTATTTT,CASSFVTPRARTDTQYF
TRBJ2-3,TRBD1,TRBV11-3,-,TGTGCCAGCAGCCGGGGACAGGTTAACACAGATACGCAGTATTTT,CASSRGQVNTDTQYF
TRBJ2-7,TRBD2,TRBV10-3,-,TGTGCCATCAGTGAGCCCACATTGAAGCGGGACTCCTACGAGCAGTACTTC,CAISEPTLKRDSYEQYF
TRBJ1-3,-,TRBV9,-,TGTGCCAGCAGCGTCCCTGGAAACACCATATATTTT,CASSVPGNTIYF
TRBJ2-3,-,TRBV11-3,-,TGTGCCAGCAGCTCCCTTCACGGCTCAGATTTCACAGATACGCAGTATTTT,CASSSLHGSDFTDTQYF